The present entry profiles one TCR beta chain with its context. In assigning cohorts, the study relied on participant-reported clinical history. The data belong to a study of blood T cell repertoires in COVID-19. Using immunoSEQ multiplex PCR, the repertoire was profiled, and TCRdb retains in-frame clones only, with some absent. Of fewer than 500,000 clones in the sample, around 87% were seen once. The germline V and J ends were trimmed by 6 bases and 7 bases, with 16 bases remaining between them. Germline loops: CDR1 MNHEY, CDR2 SMNVEV (reference sequence). This CDR3 is built from 15 residues. This TCR was recovered from a man aged 25-45 years who had recovered from COVID-19. The chain uses TRBV27 and TRBJ1-6; unclear D gene. Sequenced material: PBMCs or T cells enriched from blood (not recorded which). In DNA, the CDR3 is TGTGCCAGCAGATACCGGCCTACGGGAAATTCACCCCTCCACTTT. Translated, it gives CASRYRPTGNSPLHF.